The 27 T cell receptor beta chains below all came from one sample that was sequenced in a study of patients and donors after allogeneic stem cell transplantation. A single record per CDR3 protein comes from TCRdb applying MiXCR to the RT-PCR reads. The profile shows approximately 60,000 distinct CDR3 sequences, approximately 12% of them singletons. Material for sequencing was blood, either unsorted or a sorted T cell fraction (not recorded which). The origin of the receptors is a human donor who was either an allogeneic HSCT recipient or a stem cell or donor lymphocyte infusion donor (not recorded which). It is not recorded whose cells these are; they may come from a transplant donor.

This clonotype was detected ten times or more. The chain links TRBV10-1 to TRBJ2-1, with D unclear. The germline V gene encodes CDR1 WNHNN and CDR2 SYGVQD (reference sequence). The CDR3 is 16 residues long. The V gene lost 2 bases and the J gene lost 3 bases, with 14 bases spanning the gap. The CDR3 reads CASSEPGAPNYNEQFF. The CDR3 DNA follows: TGCGCCAGCAGTGAGCCTGGAGCACCTAACTACAATGAGCAGTTCTTC.

This clonotype has ten or more counts. The chain is built from TRBV11-3 and TRBJ2-1; TRBD2 is a possible D gene (5 bases). Trimming took 1 base from V and 0 from J, leaving 13 bases between them. The CDR3 spans 17 residues. The germline V gene encodes CDR1 SGHNT and CDR2 YENEEA. The CDR3 coding sequence is TGTGCCAGCAGCTTAGGAGGCAGCGGAGTCTCCTACAATGAGCAGTTCTTC. This sequence encodes CASSLGGSGVSYNEQFF.

This chain connects TRBV15 to TRBJ2-7; tentatively, D is TRBD1 (6 bases). From germline, CDR1 is LNHNV and CDR2 YYDKDF (reference sequence). The CDR3 sequence is 14 residues long. V lost 5 bases, J lost 3 bases, and 14 bases lay in between. The DNA for the CDR3 is TGTGCCACCAGCGGAGCCGGGACAAGCTACGAGCAGTACTTC. Amino acids: CATSGAGTSYEQYF.

This clonotype has a handful of counts. This chain uses TRBV11-2 with TRBJ2-1, with 9 bases matching TRBD1. The CDR3 sequence is 15 residues long. Germline V gene sequence: CDR1 SGHAT, CDR2 FQNNGV. Trimming removed 6 bases from V and 3 bases from J; junction bases left unmatched: 6. The CDR3 sequence: CASRQQGAFYNEQFF. For the CDR3, the DNA is TGTGCCAGCAGGCAACAGGGGGCTTTCTACAATGAGCAGTTCTTC.

V and J are TRBV29-1 and TRBJ2-1; TRBD2 agrees at 8 bases. Trimming removed 6 bases from V and 6 bases from J; junction bases left unmatched: 13. Per germline, CDR1 SQVTM and CDR2 ANQGSEA. The CDR3 is made up of 15 amino acids. The CDR3, as DNA: TGCAGCGTCGTATTTCGGCGGGAGGTGTCCAATGAGCAGTTCTTC. Residues: CSVVFRREVSNEQFF.

The chain recombines TRBV27 with TRBJ2-1; D is unclear. In germline, CDR1 is MNHEY, CDR2 SMNVEV (reference sequence). Trimming took off 8 bases at V and 0 bases at J, with 14 bases between the two ends. This CDR3 is 15 amino acids long. CDR3 DNA: TGTGCCAGCTTCAGCACTGCAAACTCCTACAATGAGCAGTTCTTC. It codes for CASFSTANSYNEQFF.

This clonotype occurred a few times. The chain is built from TRBV12-3 or TRBV12-4 and TRBJ2-7; 11 nucleotides line up with TRBD2. There are 14 residues in the CDR3. The trim removed 4 bases at V and 4 bases at J, leaving 3 bases unmatched. The CDR3 loop reads CASSSGLAEYEQYF. The CDR3, as DNA: TGTGCCAGCAGTTCGGGACTAGCGGAATACGAGCAGTACTTC.

This clonotype came up many times. DNA of the CDR3: TGTGCCAGCTCACCAAACTCCCCCCTGTCGAGCACAGATACGCAGTATTTT. Encoded protein: CASSPNSPLSSTDTQYF. The chain has TRBV18 and TRBJ2-3; unclear D gene. The germline gives CDR1 KGHSH, CDR2 LQKENI. This CDR3 region has 17 residues. V was pared by 2 bases and J by 0 bases, with 15 bases between. The full variable domain, completed using reference TRBV18 and TRBJ2-3, is NAGVMQNPRHLVRRRGQEARLRCSPMKGHSHVYWYRQLPEEGLKFMVYLQKENIIDESGMPKERFSAEFPKEGPSILRIQQVVRGDSAAYFCASSPNSPLSSTDTQYFGPGTRLTVL.

This clonotype was counted many times. This chain links TRBV18 with TRBJ1-6; 8 bases are shared with TRBD1. This CDR3 is built from 13 residues. Germline CDR1 KGHSH, CDR2 LQKENI. The V segment lost 8 bases and the J segment 10 bases; nucleotides outside the gene matches: 7. The CDR3 reads CASGQGFESPLHF. For the CDR3, the DNA is TGTGCCAGCGGACAGGGTTTCGAATCACCCCTCCACTTT.

This clonotype was detected only a few times. This sequence joins TRBV12-3 or TRBV12-4 and TRBJ2-5, with D perhaps TRBD1 (6 bases). This CDR3 contains 12 residues. The V end lost 6 bases, the J end lost 3 bases, and 8 bases lay between the germline ends. DNA for the CDR3: TGTGCCAGCAGCCCAGGGGAAGAGACCCAGTACTTC. Its protein product is CASSPGEETQYF.

The chain joins TRBV6-5 to TRBJ1-3; D is ambiguous. Trimming removed 2 bases from V and 0 bases from J, with 8 bases in between. Germline V lookup: CDR1 MNHEY, CDR2 SVGAGI. CDR3 length equals 15 residues. Written as DNA, the CDR3 is TGTGCCAGCAGTTACAGCTTCAACTCTGGAAACACCATATATTTT. It translates to CASSYSFNSGNTIYF.

This clonotype appeared many times. CDR3 region: CASSLEPTPGEQFF. The CDR3 DNA follows: TGCGCCAGCAGCTTGGAGCCCACTCCGGGAGAGCAGTTCTTC. This rearrangement joins TRBV5-1 to TRBJ2-1; D might be TRBD2 (5 bases). CDR3 length equals 14 residues. Trimming removed 0 bases from V and 10 bases from J, with 14 bases in between. Germline V gene lookup returns CDR1 SGHRS and CDR2 YFSETQ.

The chain couples TRBV20-1 to TRBJ2-3, with D maybe TRBD2 (6 bases). There are 14 residues in the CDR3. Trimming took off 6 bases at V and 4 bases at J, with 17 bases between the two ends. Per the germline V gene, CDR1 is DFQATT and CDR2 is SNEGSKA (reference sequence). The CDR3 nucleotides are TGCAGTGCGAGGGGACTCCAGGAACCAGATACGCAGTATTTT. Amino acids: CSARGLQEPDTQYF.

This clonotype occurred many times. This sequence joins TRBV9 and TRBJ2-3; TRBD2 matches at 8 bases. Germline trimming cut 0 bases from V and 1 base from J; bases unmatched to any gene: 4. Germline-derived CDR1 and CDR2 are SGDLS and YYNGEE. This CDR3 spans 16 amino acids. CDR3 sequence: CASSVVGTSGTDTQYF. For the CDR3, the DNA is TGTGCCAGCAGCGTAGTGGGGACTAGTGGCACAGATACGCAGTATTTT.

The chain combines TRBV20-1 with TRBJ2-3; TRBD2 matches at 10 bases. CDR3 length equals 15 residues. The germline V gene has CDR1 DFQATT and CDR2 SNEGSKA (reference sequence). V lost 5 bases to trimming and J lost 3 bases; unmatched junction nucleotides: 8. The CDR3 is CSASPNSGRTDTQYF. In nucleotides, the CDR3 is TGCAGTGCTTCCCCTAATAGCGGGAGGACAGATACGCAGTATTTT.

This clonotype was detected many times. The rearrangement links TRBV20-1 to TRBJ1-4, with 9 bases aligning to TRBD1. Trimming removed 7 bases from V and 8 bases from J; junction bases left unmatched: 8. CDR3 length: 13 residues. The germline V gene encodes CDR1 DFQATT and CDR2 SNEGSKA (reference sequence). The CDR3 is CSVRGQGGEKLFF. CDR3 sequence (DNA): TGCAGTGTTCGGGGACAGGGAGGGGAAAAACTGTTTTTT.

This clonotype was recorded at least ten times. J is TRBJ2-7 and V is TRBV12-3 or TRBV12-4, with D possibly called TRBD1 or TRBD2 (5 bases each). This CDR3 is 14 amino acids long. V was cut by 3 bases and J by 3 bases, with 12 bases left in between. CDR3: CASSFRRGYYEQYF. The CDR3 nucleotides are TGTGCCAGCAGTTTCCGACGGGGCTACTACGAGCAGTACTTC.

This clonotype has at least ten counts. This chain links TRBV10-3 with TRBJ2-7, with D unresolved. This CDR3 contains 13 residues. Looked up from germline, CDR1 is ENHRY and CDR2 is SYGVKD. Trimming took off 2 bases at V and 2 bases at J, with 7 bases between the two ends. The CDR3 reads CAISERAAYEQYF. The CDR3 DNA is TGTGCCATCAGTGAGAGAGCAGCCTACGAGCAGTACTTC.

V usage is TRBV7-6 and J usage is TRBJ2-1, with TRBD2 identical over 8 bases. From germline, CDR1 is SGHVS and CDR2 FNYEAQ. The V segment lost 5 bases and the J segment 13 bases; nucleotides outside the gene matches: 7. CDR3 length: 12 residues. The CDR3 DNA follows: TGTGCCAGCAGCAGTAATGGACTAGCCCAGTTCTTC. It yields the protein CASSSNGLAQFF.

This clonotype was observed many times. The genes are TRBV25-1 and TRBJ1-2; D is unclear. Germline V lookup: CDR1 MGHDK, CDR2 SYGVNS. The CDR3 contains 11 residues. Trimming shortened V by 4 bases and J by 4 bases, and 4 bases separated the two germline ends. In DNA, the CDR3 is TGTGCCAGCAGTGGAGTCTATGGCTACACCTTC. This encodes CASSGVYGYTF.

There are many counts of this clonotype. V gene TRBV15 combines with J gene TRBJ2-7, with TRBD2 matching over 9 bases. The CDR3 consists of 15 residues. Trimming at V came to 4 bases and at J to 0 bases, leaving 4 bases not matched to a gene. CDR1 is LNHNV, CDR2 YYDKDF, per germline (reference sequence). The CDR3 coding sequence is TGTGCCACCAGCAAGGAACTAGCGGGCTCCTACGAGCAGTACTTC. Translated: CATSKELAGSYEQYF.

Remarks on this clonotype: This sequence may be a read error, since a much larger clone differs from it by one base. The chain links TRBV9 to TRBJ1-2; 8 bases match TRBD1. The CDR3 consists of 16 residues. The V gene's germline CDR1 is SGDLS and CDR2 YYNGEE. V shed 3 bases, J shed 3 bases, and the junction held 10 bases outside the gene matches. CDR3 sequence: CASSDDPAQGDYGYTF. DNA of the CDR3: TGTGCCAGCAGCGACGATCCGGCACAGGGGGACTATGGCTACACCTTC. The whole variable domain, filled in from reference TRBV9 and TRBJ1-2, reads DSGVTQTPKHLITATGQRVTLRCSPRSGDLSVYWYQQSLDQGLQFLIQYYNGEERAKGNILERFSAQQFPDLHSELNLSSLELGDSALYFCASSDDPAQGDYGYTFGSGTRLTVV.

V is TRBV30 and J is TRBJ2-3; D is ambiguous. In germline, CDR1 is GTSNPN, CDR2 SVGIG (reference sequence). This CDR3 region has 14 residues. V was cut by 6 bases and J by 1 base, with 14 bases left in between. The chain's CDR3 is CACEGMLGTDTQYF. The CDR3 nucleotides are TGTGCCTGCGAAGGGATGCTAGGCACAGATACGCAGTATTTT.

This chain connects TRBV7-9 to TRBJ2-7; maybe TRBD1 (5 bases). The length of the CDR3 is 15 residues. The germline CDR1 and CDR2 sequences are SEHNR and FQNEAQ (reference sequence). Trimming shortened V by 4 bases and J by 3 bases, and 16 bases separated the two germline ends. CDR3 sequence (DNA): TGTGCCAGCAGCTCCAGGGTGGCCCTCCACTACGAGCAGTACTTC. This sequence encodes CASSSRVALHYEQYF.

This clonotype occurred many times. V gene TRBV7-9 combines with J gene TRBJ1-3; 7 nucleotides align to TRBD1. CDR1 SEHNR and CDR2 FQNEAQ come from the germline V gene (reference sequence). CDR3 length: 17 residues. With V trimmed by 5 bases and J by 1 base, 11 bases remained unmatched. DNA for the CDR3: TGTGCCAGCAGCAAAAGGACAGGTTCATTGTCTGGAAACACCATATATTTT. As protein: CASSKRTGSLSGNTIYF.

This clonotype was seen a few times. This chain uses TRBV5-1 with TRBJ2-1, with 9 bases lining up with TRBD1. V shed 4 bases, J shed 0 bases, and the junction held 8 bases outside the gene matches. The CDR3 loop spans 17 amino acids. The germline V gene has CDR1 SGHRS and CDR2 YFSETQ. In DNA, the CDR3 is TGCGCCAGCAGCGGTGACAGGGGGAGGAGCTCCTACAATGAGCAGTTCTTC. This sequence encodes CASSGDRGRSSYNEQFF.

This sequence joins TRBV20-1 and TRBJ1-3; D gene unclear. The CDR3 spans 12 residues. Trimming pared 0 bases from V and 8 bases from J, leaving 8 bases between. CDR1 is DFQATT, CDR2 SNEGSKA, per germline (reference sequence). Written as DNA, the CDR3 is TGCAGTGCTAGAGATAGTCTAGACACCATATATTTT. It is translated as CSARDSLDTIYF.